This TCR beta chain was documented in a study of beta chain features in type 1 diabetes. Notes on this clone: Its antigen remains unidentified.

The investigators reverse transcribed all of the isolated RNA, so they sequenced expressed TCRB transcripts. Measured with immunoSEQ multiplex PCR; TCRdb has only the in-frame clones, and not every one. The table lists approximately 600,000 clones, roughly an eighth of them singletons, with more than 0.095% in the top ten. V was trimmed by 5 bases and J by 1 base, leaving 11 bases between them. Germline V gene lookup returns CDR1 KGHSH and CDR2 LQKENI. There are 14 residues in the CDR3. Overall study findings and caveats: For TCRB rearrangement, an influence of HLA type remained unresolved here. Researchers report that Type 1 diabetes patients had moderately but significantly shorter TCRB CDR3s across all four CD4+ subsets.

The V and J genes are TRBV18 and TRBJ1-2; weak D call: TRBD1 (5 bases). The receptor's source is a man younger than 40 with type 1 diabetes. The sample was naive CD4+ T cells from blood. The DNA of the CDR3 is TGTGCCAGCTCAGCGGGGGAAGGTAACTATGGCTACACCTTC. Translating it yields CASSAGEGNYGYTF. The full variable domain, its missing parts supplied by reference TRBV18 and TRBJ1-2, is NAGVMQNPRHLVRRRGQEARLRCSPMKGHSHVYWYRQLPEEGLKFMVYLQKENIIDESGMPKERFSAEFPKEGPSILRIQQVVRGDSAAYFCASSAGEGNYGYTFGSGTRLTVV.